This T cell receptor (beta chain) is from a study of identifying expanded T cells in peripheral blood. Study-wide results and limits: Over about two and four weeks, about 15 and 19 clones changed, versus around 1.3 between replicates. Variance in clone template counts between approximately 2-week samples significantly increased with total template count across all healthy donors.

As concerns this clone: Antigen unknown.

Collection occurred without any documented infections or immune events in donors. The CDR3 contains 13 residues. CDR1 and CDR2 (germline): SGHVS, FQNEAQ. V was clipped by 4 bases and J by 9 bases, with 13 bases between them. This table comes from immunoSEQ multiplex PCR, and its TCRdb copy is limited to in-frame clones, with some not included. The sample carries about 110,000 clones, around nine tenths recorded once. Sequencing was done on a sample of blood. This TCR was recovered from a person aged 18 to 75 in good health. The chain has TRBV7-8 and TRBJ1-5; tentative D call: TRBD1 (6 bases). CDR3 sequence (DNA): TGTGCCAGCAGCTCCAATGAGGGGGGGCCCCAGCATTTT. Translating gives CASSSNEGGPQHF. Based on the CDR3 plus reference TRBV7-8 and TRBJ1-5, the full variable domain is GAGVSQSPRYKVAKRGQDVALRCDPISGHVSLFWYQQALGQGPEFLTYFQNEAQLDKSGLPSDRFFAERPEGSVSTLKIQRTQQEDSAVYLCASSSNEGGPQHFGDGTRLSIL.